This passage covers 10 T cell receptor beta chains from one sample sequenced in a study of cytomegalovirus exposure and HLA in healthy donors. A multiplex PCR was run with 60 Vbeta primers and 13 Jbeta primers. Assay used: immunoSEQ multiplex PCR; TCRdb lists only in-frame clones, some missing. The data hold more than 55,000 clones, with roughly 84% observed a single time. Source material: PBMCs. The receptors here all came from a human donor in good health.

The J gene is TRBJ1-2, the V gene TRBV30; D perhaps matches TRBD1 (6 bases). CDR1 and CDR2 from the germline V gene are GTSNPN and SVGIG (reference sequence). CDR3 length equals 13 residues. Trimming took 2 bases from V and 2 from J, leaving 9 bases between them. The CDR3: CAWSLQGNYGYTF. As DNA, the CDR3 is TGTGCCTGGAGTCTCCAGGGGAACTATGGCTACACCTTC.

The V gene is TRBV10-3, the J gene TRBJ2-5; 8 nucleotides match TRBD2. The CDR3 is 14 amino acids. V lost 6 bases to trimming and J lost 5 bases; unmatched junction nucleotides: 8. CDR1 and CDR2 from the germline V gene are ENHRY and SYGVKD. The CDR3 bases are TGTGCCATCAGGACCCCCGGGGGGGAGGAGACCCAGTACTTC. It codes for CAIRTPGGEETQYF.

This chain links TRBV5-8 with TRBJ2-7; D uncertain. The V end was cut by 0 bases, the J end by 6 bases, with 19 bases between. The germline V gene has CDR1 SGHTS and CDR2 YDEGEE. The CDR3 is made up of 16 amino acids. DNA for the CDR3: TGTGCCAGCAGCTTGGCTCTTTATGGGCAGACGGTCGAGCAGTACTTC. Protein sequence: CASSLALYGQTVEQYF.

J is TRBJ1-1 and V is TRBV6-6, with D maybe TRBD1 (5 bases). There are 11 residues in the CDR3. CDR1 is MNHNY and CDR2 is SVGAGI in the germline V gene (reference sequence). Trimming stripped 5 bases from V and 8 bases from J, with 9 bases between. CDR3 coding DNA: TGTGCCAGCAGTGCCGACAGAGAAGCTTTCTTT. Translating it yields CASSADREAFF.

This CDR3 is CASSLGGSPYEQYF. CDR3 coding DNA: TGCGCCAGCAGCTTGGGCGGGAGCCCTTACGAGCAGTACTTC. The chain carries TRBV5-1 and TRBJ2-7; 7 bases are a match to TRBD2. J lost 4 bases, V lost 0 bases, and 4 bases had no gene match. Germline V CDR1 and CDR2: SGHRS, YFSETQ. CDR3 size: 14 residues.

The genes are TRBV27 and TRBJ2-1; a weak D match, TRBD2 (6 bases). Trimming took off 6 bases at V and 8 bases at J, with 20 bases between the two ends. CDR3 length: 15 amino acids. The germline CDR1 and CDR2 sequences are MNHEY and SMNVEV (reference sequence). CDR3 loop: CASRETSLMGHEQFF. In DNA, the CDR3 is TGTGCCAGCAGGGAGACTAGTCTTATGGGCCATGAGCAGTTCTTC.

This clone was seen only once. This chain connects TRBV9 to TRBJ1-2; tentative D call: TRBD1 (5 bases). The V end lost 0 bases, the J end lost 7 bases, and 16 bases lay between the germline ends. In germline, CDR1 is SGDLS, CDR2 YYNGEE. The CDR3 runs to 15 residues. The chain's CDR3 is CASSVGSGRAAGYTF. Here the CDR3 DNA reads TGTGCCAGCAGCGTAGGATCGGGCAGGGCCGCTGGCTACACCTTC.

V usage is TRBV9 and J usage is TRBJ2-1; 11 nucleotides line up with TRBD2. CDR3 size: 20 residues. The J segment lost 4 bases and the V segment lost 4 bases, leaving 19 bases of the junction unmatched. Per the germline V gene, CDR1 is SGDLS and CDR2 is YYNGEE. CDR3 protein: CASSRYMTSGTILPYNEQFF. In DNA form, the CDR3 reads TGTGCCAGCAGCCGATACATGACTAGCGGGACAATTCTACCTTACAATGAGCAGTTCTTC.

The V gene is TRBV7-8, the J gene TRBJ2-7, with 9 positions matching TRBD1. The CDR3 spans 13 residues. V dropped 4 bases and J dropped 5; count of bases not matched to a gene: 3. Germline CDR1 is SGHVS and CDR2 is FQNEAQ. The CDR3, as DNA: TGTGCCAGCAGCTCCGGGACAGGGAACGAGCAGTACTTC. Its protein is CASSSGTGNEQYF.

The chain couples TRBV27 to TRBJ2-7, with 7 positions matching TRBD1. CDR3 length equals 15 residues. Germline V CDR1 and CDR2: MNHEY, SMNVEV (reference sequence). The V gene end was trimmed by 6 bases and the J gene end by 0 bases; junction bases not matched to a gene: 8. CDR3 in amino acids: CASSEWGQYSYEQYF. The CDR3, as DNA: TGTGCCAGCAGCGAATGGGGACAGTACTCCTACGAGCAGTACTTC.